This record concerns one TCR beta chain sequence. Its antigen is currently unknown. The record originates from a study of cytomegalovirus exposure and HLA in healthy donors. The CDR3 is 12 amino acids. V lost 6 bases, J lost 2 bases, and 8 bases lay in between. Germline-derived CDR1 and CDR2 are MNHEY and SVGAGI. This PCR relied on a set of 60 Vbeta primers and 13 Jbeta primers. TCRdb's copy holds only in-frame clones and misses some; the assay was immunoSEQ multiplex PCR. The data contain some 160,000 clones, 80% to 85% of them singletons. Findings and limits, study-wide: Accurate prediction of most subjects' HLA-A and HLA-B alleles from TCR beta sequences was reported. Rarity characterized most TCR sequences, yet some public TCRs appeared in many donors. Specificity for CMV antigens was confirmed in vitro for a few of the CMV-associated chains. Another analysis was done later, and it associated over 15,000 TCR beta sequences with HLA alleles at 0.05 false discovery rate.

Sequencing used PBMCs. The rearrangement uses TRBV6-5 and TRBJ2-7; D possibly corresponds to TRBD1 (5 bases). This sequence was found in a woman aged 18-35 years in good health and CMV-seronegative. CDR3 region: CASRDTTYEQYF. The CDR3 nucleotides are TGTGCCAGCAGGGACACCACCTACGAGCAGTACTTC.